These 14 T cell receptor beta chains originate from one sample sequenced in a study of control samples from healthy donors and cancer patients. Using immunoSEQ multiplex PCR, the repertoire was profiled, and TCRdb retains in-frame clones only, with some absent. The table has some 170,000 clones, roughly 94% seen once. Material: PBMCs. The receptors stem from a man aged 60 to 69 with colorectal cancer.

The chain combines TRBV7-2 with TRBJ2-2; 7 positions agree with TRBD1. J lost 4 bases, V lost 5 bases, and 7 bases had no gene match. The CDR3 extends over 15 amino acids. CDR1 is SGHTA and CDR2 is FQGNSA in the germline V gene. The CDR3 protein is CASSGDSSSTGELFF. CDR3 nucleotides: TGTGCCAGCAGCGGGGACAGTTCGAGCACCGGGGAGCTGTTTTTT.

The chain employs TRBV9 and TRBJ1-1, with D possibly TRBD1 on 6 matching bases. The CDR3 runs 13 residues. Germline values: CDR1 SGDLS, CDR2 YYNGEE. Deletions cut 4 bases from V and 4 bases from J, with 11 bases between. CDR3 amino acids: CASSTGWSTEAFF. CDR3 nucleotides: TGTGCCAGCAGCACAGGGTGGAGCACTGAAGCTTTCTTT.

The chain has TRBV11-2 and TRBJ2-1; D gene unclear. The V and J ends lost 1 base and 7 bases respectively, with 11 bases between them. Per the germline V gene, CDR1 is SGHAT and CDR2 is FQNNGV. This CDR3 contains 14 residues. The CDR3 coding sequence is TGTGCCAGCAGCTTAGTAGGCAGCCTAAATGAGCAGTTCTTC. Residues: CASSLVGSLNEQFF.

The rearrangement joins TRBV19 to TRBJ1-6, with D perhaps matching TRBD1 (5 bases). V was pared by 3 bases and J by 6 bases, with 21 bases between. The germline V gene has CDR1 LNHDA and CDR2 SQIVND (reference sequence). This CDR3 spans 18 amino acids. The chain's CDR3 is CASSIRQGGLGSNSPLHF. CDR3 DNA: TGTGCCAGTAGTATTCGTCAGGGTGGTCTTGGGAGTAATTCACCCCTCCACTTT.

The chain is built from TRBV19 and TRBJ1-2; possible D gene TRBD1, 5 bases. CDR3 length: 14 residues. The germline gives CDR1 LNHDA, CDR2 SQIVND (reference sequence). Trimming cost V 4 bases and J 4 bases, with 13 bases left between them. Here the CDR3 reads CASSTTGRSYGYTF. The CDR3 region has the DNA TGTGCCAGTAGTACCACGGGACGGAGCTATGGCTACACCTTC.

The genes are TRBV5-6 and TRBJ1-6; D might be TRBD1 (5 bases). From germline, CDR1 is SGHDT and CDR2 YYEEEE. CDR3 length: 15 residues. Trimming stripped 2 bases from V and 6 bases from J, with 12 bases between. In DNA, the CDR3 is TGTGCCAGCAGCTTCGACAGCAGAATTAATTCACCCCTCCACTTT. Amino acids: CASSFDSRINSPLHF.

The chain recombines TRBV4-1 with TRBJ2-4; D uncertain. Germline CDR1 and CDR2: MGHRA and YSYEKL. Trimming stripped 0 bases from V and 1 base from J, with 10 bases between. The CDR3 runs 16 residues. CDR3 bases: TGCGCCAGCAGCCAAGATTACGGGCTCGCCAAAAACATTCAGTACTTC. Amino acid sequence: CASSQDYGLAKNIQYF.

The chain is built from TRBV6-5 and TRBJ1-2, with 9 bases fitting TRBD1. J lost 7 bases, V lost 2 bases, and 5 bases had no gene match. Germline V gene data show CDR1 as MNHEY and CDR2 as SVGAGI. The CDR3 has 14 residues. CDR3 region: CASSYRTGVVGYTF. In DNA form, the CDR3 reads TGTGCCAGCAGTTACCGGACAGGGGTGGTTGGCTACACCTTC.

Remarks on this clone: Other nucleotide sequences from this sample produce the same CDR3. The gene calls are TRBV28 and TRBJ1-2, with a weak D call TRBD1 (5 bases). V was shortened by 3 bases and J by 7 bases, with 15 bases between the two germline ends. Germline CDR1 reads MDHEN; CDR2 reads SYDVKM. The CDR3 is 14 amino acids. The CDR3 spells CASSFGPGRGGYTF. In DNA form, the CDR3 reads TGTGCCAGCAGTTTTGGGCCGGGGAGGGGTGGCTACACCTTC.

This chain links TRBV30 with TRBJ1-6; tentative D call: TRBD1 (6 bases). Trimming pared 5 bases from V and 6 bases from J, leaving 14 bases between. Germline loops: CDR1 GTSNPN, CDR2 SVGIG (reference sequence). The CDR3 is made up of 14 amino acids. The CDR3 loop reads CAWRFGQSNSPLHF. CDR3 in DNA: TGTGCCTGGCGGTTTGGACAGTCTAATTCACCCCTCCACTTT.

J is TRBJ1-3 and V is TRBV7-9; D is perhaps TRBD1 (5 bases). V dropped 5 bases and J dropped 0 bases, with 14 bases sitting between them. Germline CDR1 is SEHNR and CDR2 is FQNEAQ (reference sequence). The CDR3 is made up of 16 amino acids. The CDR3 sequence: CASSRGRSSSGNTIYF. CDR3 bases: TGTGCCAGCAGCCGGGGACGTTCGAGCTCTGGAAACACCATATATTTT. The entire variable domain, with the rest obtained from reference TRBV7-9 and TRBJ1-3, is as follows: DTGVSQNPRHKITKRGQNVTFRCDPISEHNRLYWYRQTLGQGPEFLTYFQNEAQLEKSRLLSDRFSAERPKGSFSTLEIQRTEQGDSAMYLCASSRGRSSSGNTIYFGEGSWLTVV.

J is TRBJ1-1 and V is TRBV27; 9 nucleotides match TRBD1. V lost 3 bases and J lost 3; bases outside the gene matches: 2. The CDR3 covers 14 residues. The V gene's germline CDR1 is MNHEY and CDR2 SMNVEV (reference sequence). CDR3 nucleotide sequence: TGTGCCAGCAGTTTGACAGGGGGGGACACTGAAGCTTTCTTT. Amino acids: CASSLTGGDTEAFF.

The rearrangement links TRBV30 to TRBJ2-2, with D tentatively TRBD1 (5 bases). The CDR3 contains 14 residues. Per the germline V gene, CDR1 is GTSNPN and CDR2 is SVGIG (reference sequence). The V end lost 0 bases, the J end lost 4 bases, and 9 bases lay between the germline ends. The CDR3 DNA reads TGTGCCTGGAGTGTAAGGGGTATCACCGGGGAGCTGTTTTTT. The encoded protein is CAWSVRGITGELFF.

This chain links TRBV7-9 with TRBJ2-3; TRBD2 matches 14 bases. Germline V gene sequence: CDR1 SEHNR, CDR2 FQNEAQ (reference sequence). Trimming removed 5 bases from V and 4 bases from J; junction bases left unmatched: 5. The CDR3 spans 16 residues. Here the CDR3 reads CASSPGTSGGSDTQYF. The CDR3 coding sequence is TGTGCCAGCAGCCCAGGGACTAGCGGGGGCTCAGATACGCAGTATTTT.